These 14 T cell receptor beta chains were sequenced from one sample in a study of breast tumors, draining lymph nodes, adjacent tissues. TCRdb used MiXCR to reprocess the multiplex PCR reads, holding one entry per CDR3 protein. This sample yields about 230,000 distinct CDR3 sequences, of which about 30% are seen a single time; roughly 1.5% belongs to the top ten. Samples came from axillary lymph nodes draining the breast cancer. The sample comprised axillary lymph node tissue. All receptors come from a female donor with breast cancer. Some clones in this sample may be carry-over from other donors' samples.

In regard to this clonotype: A much larger clone differs by one base, so this may be a read error. The chain has TRBV9 and TRBJ2-1, with TRBD2 matching over 9 bases. In germline, CDR1 is SGDLS, CDR2 YYNGEE. The CDR3 covers 14 residues. The CDR3 sequence is CASSLQGTSHEQSF. The CDR3 DNA is TGTGCCAGCAGCCTACAAGGGACTAGCCATGAGCAGTCCTTC.

This clonotype is labeled as large (0.1 to 1%). This chain connects TRBV2 to TRBJ1-5, with D possibly matching TRBD1 (5 bases). CDR3 length equals 14 residues. The germline gives CDR1 SNHLY, CDR2 FYNNEI. The ends were cut back, 3 bases at V and 6 bases at J, with 12 bases in the middle. Written as DNA, the CDR3 is TGTGCCAGCAGTGACTCGGGGACCTCTCAGCCCCAGCATTTT. It encodes CASSDSGTSQPQHF.

This chain links TRBV6-1 with TRBJ2-7; 11 bases line up with TRBD2. CDR3 size: 15 residues. The junction had 13 bases not matched to a gene; V was cut back by 10 bases and J by 5 bases. Germline values: CDR1 MNHNS, CDR2 SASEGT. CDR3 loop: CAIAPTSGSFHEQYF. Written as DNA, the CDR3 is TGTGCCATCGCTCCCACTAGCGGGAGCTTCCACGAGCAGTACTTC.

The rearrangement joins TRBV2 to TRBJ2-7; D is undetermined. Germline V gene data show CDR1 as SNHLY and CDR2 as FYNNEI. This CDR3 has 13 amino acids. V was trimmed by 3 bases and J by 5 bases, leaving 11 bases between them. CDR3 nucleotides: TGTGCCAGCAGTGAGGGCCCATGGAACGAGCAGTACTTC. It specifies CASSEGPWNEQYF.

This clonotype was detected ten times or more. This chain joins TRBV10-1 and TRBJ2-3, with TRBD2 as a possible D gene (6 bases). The CDR3 has 14 amino acids. Trimming stripped 9 bases from V and 1 base from J, with 14 bases between. Germline assignment: CDR1 WNHNN and CDR2 SYGVQD (reference sequence). CDR3 bases: TGCGCCAGTAGCCGGGACTCCCGCACAGATACGCAGTATTTT. This encodes CASSRDSRTDTQYF.

The chain employs TRBV19 and TRBJ1-1; 7 bases agree with TRBD1. This CDR3 has 13 residues. Germline CDR1 and CDR2: LNHDA and SQIVND (reference sequence). With V trimmed by 6 bases and J by 10 bases, 11 bases remained unmatched. The DNA for the CDR3 is TGTGCCAGTAGCTCGGGGACAGCCCTAGGAGCTTTCTTT. It yields the protein CASSSGTALGAFF.

Worth noting for this clonotype: A much larger clone differs from this one at a single base, so this may be a read error. The CDR3 DNA reads as TGTGCCAGCAGGGGACAGGGGTTCTACAATGAGCAGTCCTTC. This sequence encodes CASRGQGFYNEQSF. The chain has TRBV9 and TRBJ2-1; 10 nucleotides align to TRBD1. The germline V gene has CDR1 SGDLS and CDR2 YYNGEE. The CDR3 has 14 residues.

Remarks on this clonotype: The junction differs from germline at one of its ends, possibly a read error. The chain links TRBV19 to TRBJ2-7, with 11 bases lining up with TRBD1. The germline V gene has CDR1 LNHDA and CDR2 SQIVND (reference sequence). This CDR3 is 15 amino acids long. The CDR3 DNA sequence: TGTGCCAGTAGTCCAAGGACAGGGGGCTCCTACGAGCAGTGCTTT. It is translated as CASSPRTGGSYEQCF.

A note on this clonotype: A read error is possible here, since a much larger clone lies one base away. V usage is TRBV28 and J usage is TRBJ2-5; TRBD1 might be the D (6 bases). The closer fit of TRBJ2-7 to the DNA end suggests the J call may be wrong. The CDR3 totals 14 residues. Germline values: CDR1 MDHEN, CDR2 SYDVKM. In DNA form, the CDR3 reads TGTGCCACCCTTACGGGCCAGGGGCGTCGCGAGCAGTACTTC. Protein product: CATLTGQGRREQYF.

Remarks on this clonotype: The germline gene is not matched at one end of the junction; a read error may be the cause. V and J are TRBV20-1 and TRBJ1-6; D is uncertain. This CDR3 has 17 amino acids. Germline lookup yields CDR1 DFQATT and CDR2 SNEGSKA (reference sequence). DNA of the CDR3: TGCAGTGCTAGAGATAGACGCAGGAGCTCCTATGATTCACCCCTCCACTTT. Encoded protein: CSARDRRRSSYDSPLHF.

This clonotype came up many times. The V and J genes are TRBV2 and TRBJ2-1, with D unresolved. The CDR3 sequence is 11 residues long. CDR1 and CDR2 from the germline V gene are SNHLY and FYNNEI. V was pared by 6 bases and J by 15 bases, with 15 bases between. This CDR3 reads CASRTTEMLFF. CDR3 nucleotides: TGTGCCAGCAGAACTACAGAGATGCTGTTCTTC.

In this sample, this clonotype turned up many times. The chain combines TRBV6-1 with TRBJ1-2; no clear D gene. Germline CDR1 and CDR2: MNHNS and SASEGT. Deletions cut 2 bases from V and 11 bases from J, with 12 bases between. The CDR3 covers 12 residues. CDR3 sequence (DNA): TGTGCCAGCAGTGAACGGGCGGATTCATACACCTTC. Protein: CASSERADSYTF.

The gene calls are TRBV6-1 and TRBJ2-7, with TRBD2 as a possible D gene (7 bases). Germline assignment: CDR1 MNHNS and CDR2 SASEGT. The CDR3 is 14 residues long. The V end lost 5 bases, the J end lost 5 bases, and 16 bases lay between the germline ends. CDR3 bases: TGTGCCAGCAGTCAAGGGGGGGGCGGCCACGAGCAGTACTTC. Amino acid sequence: CASSQGGGGHEQYF.

V is TRBV19 and J is TRBJ2-5; D unresolved. The CDR3 extends over 14 amino acids. From germline, CDR1 is LNHDA and CDR2 SQIVND (reference sequence). V lost 4 bases, J lost 1 base, and 10 bases lay in between. The CDR3 DNA reads TGTGCCAGTAGTAGGGGATCCATCCAAGAGACCCAGTACTTC. As protein: CASSRGSIQETQYF. Combining the CDR3 with reference TRBV19 and TRBJ2-5 gives the whole variable domain DGGITQSPKYLFRKEGQNVTLSCEQNLNHDAMYWYRQDPGQGLRLIYYSQIVNDFQKGDIAEGYSVSREKKESFPLTVTSAQKNPTAFYLCASSRGSIQETQYFGPGTRLLVL.